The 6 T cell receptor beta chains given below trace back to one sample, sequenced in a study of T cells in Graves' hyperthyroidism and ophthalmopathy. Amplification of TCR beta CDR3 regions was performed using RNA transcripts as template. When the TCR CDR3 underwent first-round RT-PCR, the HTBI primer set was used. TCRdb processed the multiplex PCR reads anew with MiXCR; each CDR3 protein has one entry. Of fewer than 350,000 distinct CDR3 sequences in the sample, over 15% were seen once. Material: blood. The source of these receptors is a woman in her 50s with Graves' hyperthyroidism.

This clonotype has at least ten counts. This CDR3 reads CASRLAGQSYEQYV. As DNA, the CDR3 is TGTGCCAGCAGACTAGCGGGTCAGTCCTACGAGCAGTACGTC. This chain uses TRBV6-1 with TRBJ2-7, with 9 bases identical to TRBD2. Germline V gene sequence: CDR1 MNHNS, CDR2 SASEGT. CDR3 length: 14 residues. J lost 1 base, V lost 6 bases, and 4 bases had no gene match.

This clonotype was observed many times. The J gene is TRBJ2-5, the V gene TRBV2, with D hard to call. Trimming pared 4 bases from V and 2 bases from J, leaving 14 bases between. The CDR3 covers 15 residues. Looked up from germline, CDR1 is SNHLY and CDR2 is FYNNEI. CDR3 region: CASSGTGRKQETQYF. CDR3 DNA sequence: TGTGCCAGCAGTGGAACCGGACGGAAACAAGAGACCCAGTACTTC.

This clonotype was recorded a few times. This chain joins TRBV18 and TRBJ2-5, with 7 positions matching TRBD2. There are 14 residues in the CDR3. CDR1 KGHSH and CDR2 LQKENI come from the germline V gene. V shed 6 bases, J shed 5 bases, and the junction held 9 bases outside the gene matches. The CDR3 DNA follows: TGTGCCAGCTCTCCGACTAGGCGGGAGGAGACCCAGTACTTC. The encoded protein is CASSPTRREETQYF.

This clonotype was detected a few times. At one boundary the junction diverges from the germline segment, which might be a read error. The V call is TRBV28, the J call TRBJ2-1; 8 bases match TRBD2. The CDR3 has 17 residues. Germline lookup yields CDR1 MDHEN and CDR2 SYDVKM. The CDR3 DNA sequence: TGTGCCAGCAGGTTATACTCGGGACTAGGTGGAAGAGTTGAGCAGTTCTTC. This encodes CASRLYSGLGGRVEQFF.

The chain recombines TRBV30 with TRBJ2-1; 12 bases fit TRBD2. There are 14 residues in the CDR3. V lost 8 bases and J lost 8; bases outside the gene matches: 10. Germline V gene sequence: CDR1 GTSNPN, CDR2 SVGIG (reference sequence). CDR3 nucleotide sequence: TGTGCCGGCCTACTAGCGGGGGGCTGGCATGAGCAGTTCTTC. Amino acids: CAGLLAGGWHEQFF. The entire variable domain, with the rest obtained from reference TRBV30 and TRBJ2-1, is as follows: SQTIHQWPATLVQPVGSPLSLECTVEGTSNPNLYWYRQAAGRGLQLLFYSVGIGQISSEVPQNLSASRPQDRQFILSSKKLLLSDSGFYLCAGLLAGGWHEQFFGPGTRLTVL.

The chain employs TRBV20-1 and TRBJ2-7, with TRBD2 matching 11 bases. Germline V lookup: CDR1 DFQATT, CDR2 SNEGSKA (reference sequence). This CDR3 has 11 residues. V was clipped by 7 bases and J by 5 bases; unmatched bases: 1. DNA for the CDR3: TGCAGTGTTAGCGGGAGGGACGAGCAGTACTTC. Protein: CSVSGRDEQYF.